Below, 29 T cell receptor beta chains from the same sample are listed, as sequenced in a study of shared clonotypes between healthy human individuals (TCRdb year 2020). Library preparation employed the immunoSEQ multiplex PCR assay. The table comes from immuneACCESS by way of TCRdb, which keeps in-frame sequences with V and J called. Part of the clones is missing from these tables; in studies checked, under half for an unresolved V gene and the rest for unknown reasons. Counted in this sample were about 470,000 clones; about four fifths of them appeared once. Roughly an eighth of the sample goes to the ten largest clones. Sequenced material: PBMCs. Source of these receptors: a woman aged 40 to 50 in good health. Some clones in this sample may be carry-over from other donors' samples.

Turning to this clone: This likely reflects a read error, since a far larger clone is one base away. The CDR3 spells CTSTVSQGNTGELFF. The CDR3 nucleotides read TGTACCAGTACCGTCTCACAGGGGAACACCGGGGAGCTGTTTTTT. This chain uses TRBV19 with TRBJ2-2, with D possibly TRBD1 on 6 matching bases. This CDR3 region has 15 residues. Germline CDR1 LNHDA, CDR2 SQIVND (reference sequence).

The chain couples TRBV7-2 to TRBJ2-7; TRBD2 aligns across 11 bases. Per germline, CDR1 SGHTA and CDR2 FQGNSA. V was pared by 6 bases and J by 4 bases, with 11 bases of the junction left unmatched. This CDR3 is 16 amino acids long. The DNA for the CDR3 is TGTGCCAGCAGTACCACTAGCGGGAGTGGTATGTACGAGCAGTACTTC. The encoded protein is CASSTTSGSGMYEQYF.

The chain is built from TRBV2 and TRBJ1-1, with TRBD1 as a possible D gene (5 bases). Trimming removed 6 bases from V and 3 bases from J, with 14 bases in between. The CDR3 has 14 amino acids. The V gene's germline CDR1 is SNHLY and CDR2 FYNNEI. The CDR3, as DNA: TGTGCCAGCAGCCCCCGGGACTGGGACACTGAAGCTTTCTTT. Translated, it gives CASSPRDWDTEAFF. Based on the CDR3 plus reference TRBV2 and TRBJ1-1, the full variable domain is EPEVTQTPSHQVTQMGQEVILRCVPISNHLYFYWYRQILGQKVEFLVSFYNNEISEKSEIFDDQFSVERPDGSNFTLKIRSTKLEDSAMYFCASSPRDWDTEAFFGQGTRLTVV.

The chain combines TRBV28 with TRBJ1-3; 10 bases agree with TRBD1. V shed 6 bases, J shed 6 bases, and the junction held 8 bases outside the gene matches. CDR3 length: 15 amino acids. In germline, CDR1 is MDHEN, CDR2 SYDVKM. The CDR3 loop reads CASSGQGELANTIYF. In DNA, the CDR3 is TGTGCCAGCAGCGGACAGGGGGAGTTAGCAAACACCATATATTTT.

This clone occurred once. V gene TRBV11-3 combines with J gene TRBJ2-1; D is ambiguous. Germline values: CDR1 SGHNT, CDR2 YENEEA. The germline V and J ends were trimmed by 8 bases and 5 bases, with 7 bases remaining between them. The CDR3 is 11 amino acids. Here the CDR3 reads CASGRNNEQFF. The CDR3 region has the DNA TGTGCCAGCGGCAGGAACAATGAGCAGTTCTTC.

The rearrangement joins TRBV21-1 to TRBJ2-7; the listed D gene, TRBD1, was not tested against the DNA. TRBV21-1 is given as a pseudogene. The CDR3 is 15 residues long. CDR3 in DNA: TGTGCCAGCAGCAAGTCACGGACAGGGGTTGACGAGCAGTACTTC. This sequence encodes CASSKSRTGVDEQYF.

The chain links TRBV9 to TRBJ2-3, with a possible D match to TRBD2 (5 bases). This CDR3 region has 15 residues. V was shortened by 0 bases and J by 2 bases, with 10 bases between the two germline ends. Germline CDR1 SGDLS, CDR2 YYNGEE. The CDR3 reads CASSVGRSYTDTQYF. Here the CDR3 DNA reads TGTGCCAGCAGCGTAGGGAGGTCTTACACAGATACGCAGTATTTT.

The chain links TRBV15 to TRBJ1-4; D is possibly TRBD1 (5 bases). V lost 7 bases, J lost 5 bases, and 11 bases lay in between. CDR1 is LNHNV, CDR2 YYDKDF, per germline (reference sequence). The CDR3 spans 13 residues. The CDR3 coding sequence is TGTGCCACCAAGACAGCGCTCAATGAAAAACTGTTTTTT. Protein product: CATKTALNEKLFF.

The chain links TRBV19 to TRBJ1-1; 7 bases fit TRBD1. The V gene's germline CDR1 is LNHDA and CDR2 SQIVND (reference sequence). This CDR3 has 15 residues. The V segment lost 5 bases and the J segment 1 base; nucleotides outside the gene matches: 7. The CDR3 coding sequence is TGTGCCAGTAGTCGAGGGGGCCAGTCGAACACTGAAGCTTTCTTT. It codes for CASSRGGQSNTEAFF.

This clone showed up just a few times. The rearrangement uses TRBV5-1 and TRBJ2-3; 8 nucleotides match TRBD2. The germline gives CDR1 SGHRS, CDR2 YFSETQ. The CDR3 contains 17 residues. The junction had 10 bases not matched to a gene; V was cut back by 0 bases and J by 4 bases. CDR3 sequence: CASSLEGLGFISDTQYF. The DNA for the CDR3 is TGCGCCAGCAGCTTGGAGGGACTAGGCTTTATTTCAGATACGCAGTATTTT.

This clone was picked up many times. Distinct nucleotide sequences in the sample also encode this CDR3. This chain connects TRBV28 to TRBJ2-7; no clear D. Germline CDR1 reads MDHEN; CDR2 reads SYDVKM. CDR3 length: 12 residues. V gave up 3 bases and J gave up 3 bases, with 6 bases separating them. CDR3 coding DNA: TGTGCCAGCAGTTTTCGTCGCTACGAGCAGTACTTC. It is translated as CASSFRRYEQYF.

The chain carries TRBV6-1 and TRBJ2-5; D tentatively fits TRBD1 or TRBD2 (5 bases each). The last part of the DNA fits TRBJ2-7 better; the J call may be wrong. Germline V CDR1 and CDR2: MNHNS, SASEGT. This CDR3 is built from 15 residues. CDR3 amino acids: CASSEEGRGTYEQYF. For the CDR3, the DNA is TGTGCCAGCAGTGAAGAGGGCCGGGGCACCTACGAGCAGTACTTC.

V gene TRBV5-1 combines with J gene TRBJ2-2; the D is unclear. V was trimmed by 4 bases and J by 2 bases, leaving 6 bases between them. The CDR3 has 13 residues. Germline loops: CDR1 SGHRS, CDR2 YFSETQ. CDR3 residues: CASSQDNTGELFF. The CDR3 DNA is TGCGCCAGCAGCCAGGATAACACCGGGGAGCTGTTTTTT.

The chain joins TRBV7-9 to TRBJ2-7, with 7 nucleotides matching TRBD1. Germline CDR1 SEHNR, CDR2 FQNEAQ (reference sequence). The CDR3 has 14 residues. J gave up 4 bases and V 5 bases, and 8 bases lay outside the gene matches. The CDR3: CASSLTTGTYEQYF. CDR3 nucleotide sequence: TGTGCCAGCAGCCTAACGACAGGGACATACGAGCAGTACTTC. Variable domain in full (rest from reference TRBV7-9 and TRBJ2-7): DTGVSQNPRHKITKRGQNVTFRCDPISEHNRLYWYRQTLGQGPEFLTYFQNEAQLEKSRLLSDRFSAERPKGSFSTLEIQRTEQGDSAMYLCASSLTTGTYEQYFGPGTRLTVT.

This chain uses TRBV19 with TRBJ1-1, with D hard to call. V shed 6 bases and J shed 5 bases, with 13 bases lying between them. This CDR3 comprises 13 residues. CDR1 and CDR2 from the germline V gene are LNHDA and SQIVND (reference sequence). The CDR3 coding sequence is TGTGCCAGTAGCTTAACTTGGAGTACTGAAGCTTTCTTT. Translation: CASSLTWSTEAFF.

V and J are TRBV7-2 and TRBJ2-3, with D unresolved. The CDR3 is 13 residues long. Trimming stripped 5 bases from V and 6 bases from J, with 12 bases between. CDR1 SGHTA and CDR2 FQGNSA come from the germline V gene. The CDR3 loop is CASSLSRADTQYF. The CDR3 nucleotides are TGTGCCAGCAGCCTCTCTAGGGCTGATACGCAGTATTTT.

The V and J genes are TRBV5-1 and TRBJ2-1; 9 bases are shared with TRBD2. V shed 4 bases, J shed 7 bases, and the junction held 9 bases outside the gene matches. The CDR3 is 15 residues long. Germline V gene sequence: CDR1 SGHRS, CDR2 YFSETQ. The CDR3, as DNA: TGCGCCAGCAGCCCCCGGACAGCGGGAGGTAATGAGCAGTTCTTC. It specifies CASSPRTAGGNEQFF.

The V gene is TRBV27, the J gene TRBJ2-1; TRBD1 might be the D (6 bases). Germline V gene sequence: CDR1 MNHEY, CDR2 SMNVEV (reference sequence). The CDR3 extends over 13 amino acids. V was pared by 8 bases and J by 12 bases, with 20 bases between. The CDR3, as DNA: TGTGCCAGCCGTTCAAGACTAACAGGGTTGCAGTTCTTC. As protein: CASRSRLTGLQFF.

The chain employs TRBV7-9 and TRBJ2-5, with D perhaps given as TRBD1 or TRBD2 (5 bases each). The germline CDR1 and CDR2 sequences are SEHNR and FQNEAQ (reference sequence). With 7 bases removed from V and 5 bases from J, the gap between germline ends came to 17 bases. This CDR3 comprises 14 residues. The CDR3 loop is CASNRGANWETQYF. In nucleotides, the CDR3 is TGTGCCAGCAACCGAGGGGCGAATTGGGAGACCCAGTACTTC.

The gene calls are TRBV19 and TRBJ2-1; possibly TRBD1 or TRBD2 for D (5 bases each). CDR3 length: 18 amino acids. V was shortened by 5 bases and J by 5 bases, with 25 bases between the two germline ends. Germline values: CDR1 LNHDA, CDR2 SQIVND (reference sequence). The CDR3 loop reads CASSPPPRGPGTHNEQFF. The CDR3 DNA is TGTGCCAGTAGTCCACCCCCCCGGGGCCCGGGCACCCACAATGAGCAGTTCTTC.

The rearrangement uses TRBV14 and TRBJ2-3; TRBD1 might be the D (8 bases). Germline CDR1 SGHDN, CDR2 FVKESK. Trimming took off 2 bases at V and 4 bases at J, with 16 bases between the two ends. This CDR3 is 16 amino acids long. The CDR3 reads CASSQRLTGGADTQYF. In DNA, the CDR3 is TGTGCCAGCAGCCAACGACTAACAGGGGGGGCAGATACGCAGTATTTT.

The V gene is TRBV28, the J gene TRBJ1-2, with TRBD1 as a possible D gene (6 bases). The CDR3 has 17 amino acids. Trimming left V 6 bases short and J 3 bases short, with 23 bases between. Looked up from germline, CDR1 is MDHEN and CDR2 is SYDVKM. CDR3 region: CASSRPGRGGLYYGYTF. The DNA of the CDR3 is TGTGCCAGCAGCCGCCCTGGCAGGGGAGGTCTGTACTATGGCTACACCTTC.

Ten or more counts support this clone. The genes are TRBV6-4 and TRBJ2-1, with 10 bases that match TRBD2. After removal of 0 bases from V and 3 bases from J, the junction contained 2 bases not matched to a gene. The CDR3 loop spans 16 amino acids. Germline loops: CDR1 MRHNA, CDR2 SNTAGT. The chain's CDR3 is CASSDSSGGDYNEQFF. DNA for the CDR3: TGTGCCAGCAGTGACTCGAGCGGGGGGGACTACAATGAGCAGTTCTTC.

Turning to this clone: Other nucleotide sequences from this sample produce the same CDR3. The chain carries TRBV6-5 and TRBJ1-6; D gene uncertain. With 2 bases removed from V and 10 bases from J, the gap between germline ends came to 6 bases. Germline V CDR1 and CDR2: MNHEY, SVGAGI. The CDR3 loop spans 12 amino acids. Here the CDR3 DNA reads TGTGCCAGCAGTTACCGGGGATCACCCCTCCACTTT. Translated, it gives CASSYRGSPLHF.

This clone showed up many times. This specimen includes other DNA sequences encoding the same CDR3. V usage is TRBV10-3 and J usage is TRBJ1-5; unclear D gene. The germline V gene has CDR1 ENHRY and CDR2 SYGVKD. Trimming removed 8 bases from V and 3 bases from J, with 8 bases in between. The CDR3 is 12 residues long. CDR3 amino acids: CAIGAPNQPQHF. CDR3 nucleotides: TGTGCCATCGGCGCTCCCAATCAGCCCCAGCATTTT.

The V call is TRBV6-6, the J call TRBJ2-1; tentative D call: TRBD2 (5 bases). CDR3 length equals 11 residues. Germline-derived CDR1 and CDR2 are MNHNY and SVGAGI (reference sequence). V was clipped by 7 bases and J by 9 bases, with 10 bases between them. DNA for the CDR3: TGTGCCAGCACTTTAGAGGGTGAGCAGTTCTTC. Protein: CASTLEGEQFF.

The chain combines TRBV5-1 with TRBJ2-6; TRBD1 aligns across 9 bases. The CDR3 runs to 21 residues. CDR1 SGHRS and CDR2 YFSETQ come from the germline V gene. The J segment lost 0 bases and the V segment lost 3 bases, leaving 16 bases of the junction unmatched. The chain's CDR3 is CASSSNLGQGLPSSGANVLTF. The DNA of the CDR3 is TGCGCCAGCAGCTCCAACCTGGGACAGGGCCTGCCGTCCTCTGGGGCCAACGTCCTGACTTTC.

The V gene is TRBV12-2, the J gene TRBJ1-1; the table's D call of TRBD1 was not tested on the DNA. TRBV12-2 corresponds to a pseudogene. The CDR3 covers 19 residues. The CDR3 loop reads CASRPLLPGGASKDTEAFF. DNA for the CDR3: TGTGCAAGTCGCCCCCTATTACCTGGGGGCGCGTCCAAGGACACTGAAGCTTTCTTT.

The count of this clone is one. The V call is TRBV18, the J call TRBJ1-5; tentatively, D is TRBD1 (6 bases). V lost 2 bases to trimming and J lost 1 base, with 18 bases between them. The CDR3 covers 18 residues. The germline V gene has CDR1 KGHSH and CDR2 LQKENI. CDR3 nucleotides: TGTGCCAGCTCACCAAGGAGGCAGGGGCTGGGGAGCAATCAGCCCCAGCATTTT. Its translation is CASSPRRQGLGSNQPQHF.